This T cell receptor beta chain was retrieved from a study of identical twins. cDNA carried unique molecular identifiers, and a universal primer site was added by template switching. TCRdb recomputed calls from the 5' RACE reads with MiXCR, one row per CDR3 protein. The table has roughly 250,000 distinct CDR3 sequences, 6% to 8.5% seen once. Trimming took 5 bases from V and 0 from J; bases not matched to a gene: 5. CDR3 length: 16 amino acids. Germline V gene data show CDR1 as SEHNR and CDR2 as FQNEAQ (reference sequence). These records were also assigned to another study, of yellow fever vaccine responses in identical twins.

The sample was CD8+ T cells sorted from blood. This chain uses TRBV7-9 with TRBJ2-4; TRBD1 matches 9 bases. The receptor was isolated from a woman between 18 and 29 years old in good health. The CDR3 region is CASSVHRGLAKNIQYF. The CDR3 bases are TGTGCCAGCAGCGTCCACAGGGGGCTAGCCAAAAACATTCAGTACTTC.